These 23 T cell receptor beta chains came from one sample sequenced in a study of blood T cell repertoires in COVID-19. This table comes from immunoSEQ multiplex PCR, and its TCRdb copy is limited to in-frame clones, with some not included. Counted here are roughly 88,000 clones, around nine tenths occurring once; the ten biggest clones make up about 3.9%. The source material was peripheral blood. The source of these receptors is a woman between 45 and 60 years old in a cohort sampled during active COVID-19.

This chain links TRBV29-1 with TRBJ2-5, with D unclear. The CDR3 totals 12 residues. Trimming left V 4 bases short and J 2 bases short, with 8 bases between. Germline values: CDR1 SQVTM, CDR2 ANQGSEA. The CDR3 sequence: CSVVRLQETQYF. The CDR3 DNA reads TGCAGCGTTGTTCGGTTACAAGAGACCCAGTACTTC.

The CDR3 DNA reads TGTGCCAGTAGGCTAGCGGGAGTCCATGAGCAGTTCTTC. Residues: CASRLAGVHEQFF. The chain joins TRBV19 to TRBJ2-1, with 10 nucleotides matching TRBD2. Germline V gene sequence: CDR1 LNHDA, CDR2 SQIVND (reference sequence). The J segment lost 8 bases and the V segment lost 6 bases, leaving 4 bases of the junction unmatched. This CDR3 spans 13 amino acids.

The gene calls are TRBV6-2 or TRBV6-3 and TRBJ1-4; possibly TRBD1 for D (6 bases). Germline assignment: CDR1 MNHEY and CDR2 SVGEGT. V gave up 5 bases and J gave up 6 bases, with 16 bases separating them. CDR3 size: 15 residues. CDR3 protein: CASSPAQGGYEKLFF. The CDR3 region has the DNA TGTGCCAGCAGTCCCGCCCAAGGGGGATATGAAAAACTGTTTTTT.

The chain couples TRBV5-6 to TRBJ2-7, with D possibly matching TRBD1 (5 bases). Trimming stripped 5 bases from V and 2 bases from J, with 20 bases between. The CDR3 spans 16 residues. CDR1 is SGHDT and CDR2 is YYEEEE in the germline V gene. CDR3 loop: CASSRSKWTQAYEQYF. The CDR3 nucleotides read TGTGCCAGCAGTCGATCCAAATGGACACAAGCCTACGAGCAGTACTTC.

This rearrangement joins TRBV18 to TRBJ2-4, with D unclear. Trimming stripped 4 bases from V and 1 base from J, with 20 bases between. From germline, CDR1 is KGHSH and CDR2 LQKENI. The CDR3 runs 18 residues. The CDR3 DNA reads as TGTGCCAGCTCACTTAACCCCCAGGCTGGTTGGGCCAAAAACATTCAGTACTTC. Its translation is CASSLNPQAGWAKNIQYF.

The chain joins TRBV6-1 to TRBJ1-3; 9 nucleotides align to TRBD1. CDR1 is MNHNS, CDR2 SASEGT, per germline. The CDR3 runs to 16 residues. Trimming cost V 2 bases and J 4 bases; bases outside gene matches: 6. The CDR3 bases are TGTGCCAGCAGTGAAACAGGGACAGGGTCCGGAAACACCATATATTTT. Translation: CASSETGTGSGNTIYF.

The V and J genes are TRBV29-1 and TRBJ2-7; 10 nucleotides match TRBD1. The trim removed 4 bases at V and 5 bases at J, leaving 2 bases unmatched. Germline V gene sequence: CDR1 SQVTM, CDR2 ANQGSEA. The CDR3 totals 12 residues. The CDR3 region has the DNA TGCAGCGTTGCGGGACAGGGGAACGAGCAGTACTTC. Translation gives CSVAGQGNEQYF.

CDR3 nucleotide sequence: TGTGCCAGCAGCCAAGTGGGGACAGGGGCCTACAATGAGCAGTTCTTC. This gives the protein CASSQVGTGAYNEQFF. This rearrangement joins TRBV3-1 (or the pseudogene TRBV3-2) to TRBJ2-1, with TRBD1 identical over 10 bases. The germline V gene encodes CDR1 LGHDT and CDR2 YNNKEL (reference sequence). The CDR3 is made up of 16 amino acids. Losses at the gene ends were 1 base for V and 2 bases for J; bases not matched to a gene: 2.

The V call is TRBV7-9, the J call TRBJ2-1, with a possible D match to TRBD1 (5 bases). Germline V lookup: CDR1 SEHNR, CDR2 FQNEAQ (reference sequence). This CDR3 has 14 residues. V was pared by 5 bases and J by 7 bases, with 15 bases between. The CDR3 here is CASSLDISGNEQFF. CDR3 DNA: TGTGCCAGCAGCCTGGACATTTCTGGAAATGAGCAGTTCTTC.

This sequence joins TRBV18 and TRBJ1-6; the D is unclear. The V end was cut by 6 bases, the J end by 7 bases, with 16 bases between. The CDR3 is 15 amino acids. Germline assignment: CDR1 KGHSH and CDR2 LQKENI. Here the CDR3 DNA reads TGTGCCAGCTCTCAAAACGTCGCGAGCAATTCACCCCTCCACTTT. It specifies CASSQNVASNSPLHF. Based on the CDR3 plus reference TRBV18 and TRBJ1-6, the full variable domain is NAGVMQNPRHLVRRRGQEARLRCSPMKGHSHVYWYRQLPEEGLKFMVYLQKENIIDESGMPKERFSAEFPKEGPSILRIQQVVRGDSAAYFCASSQNVASNSPLHFGNGTRLTVT.

The CDR3 DNA reads TGCGCCAGCAGACAGGGGCCTAACACCGGGGAGCTGTTTTTT. Translated, it gives CASRQGPNTGELFF. The V and J genes are TRBV10-2 and TRBJ2-2; TRBD1 matches 7 bases. Trimming at V came to 6 bases and at J to 2 bases, leaving 3 bases not matched to a gene. Germline V CDR1 and CDR2: WSHSY, SAAADI. This CDR3 has 14 amino acids.

Here the CDR3 DNA reads TGTGCCATCAGTGCCCCCCGGGACAGGGGGGCCCCTAACTATGGCTACACCTTC. This gives the protein CAISAPRDRGAPNYGYTF. V is TRBV10-3 and J is TRBJ1-2; 11 bases are shared with TRBD1. Unmatched junction bases numbered 10, after V lost 4 bases and J lost 0 bases. This CDR3 has 18 amino acids. Per germline, CDR1 ENHRY and CDR2 SYGVKD.

The V gene is TRBV18, the J gene TRBJ2-7; 11 nucleotides match TRBD2. After removal of 6 bases from V and 5 bases from J, the junction contained 9 bases not matched to a gene. This CDR3 contains 15 residues. Germline values: CDR1 KGHSH, CDR2 LQKENI. The CDR3 is CASSSGGLAADEQYF. In nucleotides, the CDR3 is TGTGCCAGCTCGTCTGGGGGACTAGCGGCCGACGAGCAGTACTTC.

The chain carries TRBV11-2 and TRBJ2-1, with 11 bases fitting TRBD2. Germline CDR1 and CDR2: SGHAT and FQNNGV. Trimming at V came to 0 bases and at J to 8 bases, leaving 6 bases not matched to a gene. The CDR3 covers 16 residues. The CDR3 DNA reads as TGTGCCAGCAGCTTAGACCCTAGCGGGAGGTTGGATGAGCAGTTCTTC. Its translation: CASSLDPSGRLDEQFF.

This clone is a singleton in its sample. The rearrangement links TRBV7-9 to TRBJ2-2, with a weak D call TRBD1 (5 bases). Germline V gene lookup returns CDR1 SEHNR and CDR2 FQNEAQ (reference sequence). V lost 4 bases, J lost 1 base, and 19 bases lay in between. The CDR3 consists of 18 residues. CDR3: CASSSIIGHQRNTGELFF. For the CDR3, the DNA is TGTGCCAGCAGCTCTATTATAGGACACCAAAGGAACACCGGGGAGCTGTTTTTT.

This chain uses TRBV6-5 with TRBJ2-2; D might be TRBD2 (6 bases). The CDR3 runs to 15 residues. V dropped 7 bases and J dropped 4 bases, with 16 bases sitting between them. CDR1 MNHEY and CDR2 SVGAGI come from the germline V gene. The CDR3 DNA follows: TGTGCCAGCAATTTGGAGGGGAGCACCACCGGGGAGCTGTTTTTT. Encoded protein: CASNLEGSTTGELFF.

The chain carries TRBV4-1 and TRBJ1-2; D might be TRBD1 (5 bases). The V and J ends lost 2 bases and 7 bases respectively, with 23 bases between them. Germline loops: CDR1 MGHRA, CDR2 YSYEKL. The CDR3 extends over 17 amino acids. The CDR3: CASSQSSRQGRPSGYTF. CDR3 nucleotides: TGCGCCAGCAGCCAAAGTAGTCGGCAGGGCCGCCCTAGTGGCTACACCTTC.

This clone was counted a single time. The chain joins TRBV5-1 to TRBJ2-5; D possibly corresponds to TRBD2 (5 bases). The CDR3 spans 15 residues. The germline V gene has CDR1 SGHRS and CDR2 YFSETQ. V was trimmed by 0 bases and J by 2 bases, leaving 11 bases between them. In DNA, the CDR3 is TGCGCCAGCAGCTTGGTGCCTAGCAGGCAAGAGACCCAGTACTTC. Translating gives CASSLVPSRQETQYF.

This clone appeared once. The rearrangement links TRBV29-1 to TRBJ2-2; D remains unclear. V gave up 6 bases and J gave up 1 base, with 12 bases separating them. The CDR3 is 14 residues long. Germline V lookup: CDR1 SQVTM, CDR2 ANQGSEA. CDR3 in DNA: TGCAGCGTGAGCCCCCGAGGGAACACCGGGGAGCTGTTTTTT. The encoded protein is CSVSPRGNTGELFF.

The chain joins TRBV5-1 to TRBJ2-5; 12 positions match TRBD2. V gave up 0 bases and J gave up 2 bases; unmatched junction bases: 2. This CDR3 has 16 amino acids. The V gene's germline CDR1 is SGHRS and CDR2 YFSETQ. This chain's CDR3 is CASSLVLAGGQETQYF. Here the CDR3 DNA reads TGCGCCAGCAGCTTGGTTCTAGCGGGGGGGCAAGAGACCCAGTACTTC.

V is TRBV23-1 and J is TRBJ2-3; 10 nucleotides align to TRBD2. TRBV23-1 carries the ORF label, with uncertain function. The ends lost 1 base at V and 4 bases at J; junction bases unmatched: 26. This CDR3 region has 23 residues. For the CDR3, the DNA is TGCGCCAGCAGTCAATTCCCAGCGGGAGGGCCCCTAGATTACCCGATGGTTTCAGATACGCAGTATTTT. This translates into CASSQFPAGGPLDYPMVSDTQYF.

This chain links TRBV5-4 with TRBJ2-1; maybe TRBD2 (6 bases). This CDR3 spans 16 amino acids. CDR1 is SGHNT, CDR2 YYREEE, per germline (reference sequence). Trimming removed 4 bases at V and 0 bases at J, with 14 bases between. DNA for the CDR3: TGTGCCAGCAGCGGGGGGACCTATCGCTCCTACAATGAGCAGTTCTTC. This codes for CASSGGTYRSYNEQFF.

This chain joins TRBV5-1 and TRBJ1-4, with D tentatively TRBD1 (6 bases). V was cut by 4 bases and J by 8 bases, with 18 bases left in between. Per the germline V gene, CDR1 is SGHRS and CDR2 is YFSETQ. The CDR3 contains 15 residues. CDR3: CASSVNRVSGEKLFF. DNA for the CDR3: TGCGCCAGCAGCGTAAACAGGGTGTCTGGGGAAAAACTGTTTTTT.